This TCR beta chain was recorded in a study of early T cells in non-severe SARS-CoV-2 infection. Study-wide background: Sequencing was performed on bulk RNA from unsorted whole blood, leaving chains unpaired. Study-level results: Comparison of clonotypes with VDJdb favored anti-spike CD8 responses while missing private and CD4 specificities.

TCRdb called the 5' RACE reads again in MiXCR, with one record for every CDR3 protein. The sample consists of 35,000 to 45,000 distinct CDR3 sequences, 5.8% of them appearing once. Germline CDR1 is WSHSY and CDR2 is SAAADI. CDR3 length: 13 amino acids. Trimming left V 5 bases short and J 2 bases short, with 10 bases between. This clonotype appeared many times. Its specificity is unknown. The V gene is TRBV10-2, the J gene TRBJ2-7; a possible D gene is TRBD1 (6 bases). Source material: whole blood. This TCR came from an adult who was a healthcare worker with PCR-confirmed SARS-CoV-2 infection or an uninfected control (not recorded which). CDR3 protein: CASSNRVPYEQYF. In DNA, the CDR3 is TGCGCCAGCAGTAACAGGGTTCCCTACGAGCAGTACTTC.